This T cell receptor (beta chain) was obtained from a study of blood T cell repertoires in COVID-19 (dated by TCRdb to between 2020 and 2021). General notes on the study: Collaborator samples came from the United States, Italy and Spain and covered acute and convalescent phases of COVID-19. A de-identified subject ID, COVID-19 status, age in years and sex were almost always included in the sample metadata. Samples were obtained from the ongoing ImmuneRACE study (first 160 participants) and from about 1,300 subjects provided by 6 global collaborators. Deeply sampled blood TCRbeta repertoires from subjects exposed to, actively infected with, or recovered from COVID-19 were included in the dataset. Where available, HLA class I and class II types were obtained from metadata supplied by the sample provider rather than from assay-based typing. The prospective study material was composed of cDNA or gDNA derived from T cells, B-cell-depleted T cells, or PBMCs. A freely available public database, intended as a resource for researchers studying the immune response to SARS-CoV-2, is where the repertoires were released.

One collaborating source in Seattle enrolled patients during active infection and followed them longitudinally through the course of disease. Each collaborating institution followed its own protocols to collect whole blood in K2EDTA tubes. For TCRbeta analysis, collaborators shipped samples as frozen whole blood, isolated PBMCs, or DNA extracted from either of those sample types. To note about this clone: What antigen it recognizes has not been identified. Base qualities are not provided; no much larger clone lies one nucleotide away.

The paper as a whole reports these results and caveats: Clinical and demographic metadata were provided uncurated, with the amount varying by source and participant.

TCRbeta CDR3 regions were amplified from genomic DNA by means of the immunoSEQ Assay, a bias-controlled multiplex PCR. On the authors' methods: Within the assay, amplification of reference gene primers was used to estimate how many nucleated cells each sample contained. To quantify the absolute abundance of each unique TCRbeta CDR3 rearrangement, sequence reads were collapsed and filtered. Productive Simpson clonality was computed per sample as the square root of Simpson's diversity index over productive rearrangements. Drawn from immuneACCESS, this table holds only the in-frame rearrangements with V and J called that TCRdb kept. Clones are partly lost; checked studies trace under half to an unresolved V gene and leave the rest unexplained. The D gene and trimming were derived from the DNA, and the V and J assignments and clone size from that table. The sample has just under 45,000 clones on record, 87% of them singletons. The ten top clones hold roughly 3.8% of the sample.

The CDR3, cysteine through phenylalanine, is 15 amino acids long. Only CDR3 DNA remains: 45 bases, in frame from the first base. V trim: 6 bases; J trim: 14 bases; unmatched bases: 14. From a lookup of the germline V gene, CDR1 and CDR2 are MDHEN and SYDVKM. The rearranged chain carries TRBV28 and TRBJ2-3; 13 of the junction bases match TRBD2. The sample taken for sequencing was peripheral blood. The TCR comes from a man in his forties with COVID-19, enrolled during active disease. The CDR3: CASRSTGTSGIIGYF. The nucleotides read TGTGCCAGCAGAAGCACCGGGACTAGCGGGATCATTGGGTATTTT.